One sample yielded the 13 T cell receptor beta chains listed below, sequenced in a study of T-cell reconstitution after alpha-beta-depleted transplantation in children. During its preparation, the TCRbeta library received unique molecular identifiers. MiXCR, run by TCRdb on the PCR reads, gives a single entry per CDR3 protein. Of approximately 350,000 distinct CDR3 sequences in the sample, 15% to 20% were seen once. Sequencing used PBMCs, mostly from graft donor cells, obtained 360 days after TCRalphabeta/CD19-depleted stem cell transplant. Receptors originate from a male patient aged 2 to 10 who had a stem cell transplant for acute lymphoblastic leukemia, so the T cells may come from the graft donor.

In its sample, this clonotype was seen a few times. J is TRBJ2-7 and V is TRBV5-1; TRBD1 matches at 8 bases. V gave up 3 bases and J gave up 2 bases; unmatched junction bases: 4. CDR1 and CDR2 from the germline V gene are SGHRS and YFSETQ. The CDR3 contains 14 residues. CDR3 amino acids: CASSWGQVAYEQYF. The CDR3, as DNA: TGCGCCAGCAGCTGGGGACAGGTAGCCTACGAGCAGTACTTC.

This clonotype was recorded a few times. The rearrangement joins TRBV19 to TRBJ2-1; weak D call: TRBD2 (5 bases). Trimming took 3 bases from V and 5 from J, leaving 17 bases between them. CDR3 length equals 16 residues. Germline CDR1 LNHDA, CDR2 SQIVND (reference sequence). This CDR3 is CASSILSGSQDNEQFF. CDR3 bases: TGTGCCAGTAGTATTCTGAGCGGAAGCCAGGACAATGAGCAGTTCTTC.

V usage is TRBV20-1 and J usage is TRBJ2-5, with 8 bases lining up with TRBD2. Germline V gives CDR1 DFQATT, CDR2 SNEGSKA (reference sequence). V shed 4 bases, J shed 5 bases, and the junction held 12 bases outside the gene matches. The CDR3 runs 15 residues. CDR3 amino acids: CSATAQREIVETQYF. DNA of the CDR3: TGCAGTGCTACCGCTCAGCGGGAGATTGTGGAGACCCAGTACTTC.

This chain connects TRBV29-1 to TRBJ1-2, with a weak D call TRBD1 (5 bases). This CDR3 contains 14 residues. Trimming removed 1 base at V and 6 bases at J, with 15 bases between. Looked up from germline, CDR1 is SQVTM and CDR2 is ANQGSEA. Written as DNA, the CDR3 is TGCAGCGTTGAAGGGACACGGATATCTCATGGCTACACCTTC. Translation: CSVEGTRISHGYTF.

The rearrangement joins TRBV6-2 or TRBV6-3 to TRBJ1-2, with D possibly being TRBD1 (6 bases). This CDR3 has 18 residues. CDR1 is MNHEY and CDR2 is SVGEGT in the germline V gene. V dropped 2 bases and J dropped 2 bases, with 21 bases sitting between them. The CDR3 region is CASSYPERVTGMNYGYTF. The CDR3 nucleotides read TGTGCCAGCAGTTACCCCGAACGGGTAACAGGGATGAACTATGGCTACACCTTC.

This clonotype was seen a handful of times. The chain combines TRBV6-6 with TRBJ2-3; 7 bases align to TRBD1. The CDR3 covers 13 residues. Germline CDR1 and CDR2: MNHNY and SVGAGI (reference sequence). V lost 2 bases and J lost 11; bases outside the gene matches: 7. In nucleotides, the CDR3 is TGTGCCAGCAGTTACCTCACAGGGGATCAGCAGTATTTT. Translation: CASSYLTGDQQYF.

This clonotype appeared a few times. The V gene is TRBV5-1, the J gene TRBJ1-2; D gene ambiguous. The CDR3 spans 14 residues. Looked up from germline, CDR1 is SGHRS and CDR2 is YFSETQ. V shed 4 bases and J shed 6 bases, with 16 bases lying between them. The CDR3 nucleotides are TGCGCCAGCAGCGAGGGAGCCTTACTTGATGGCTACACCTTC. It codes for CASSEGALLDGYTF.

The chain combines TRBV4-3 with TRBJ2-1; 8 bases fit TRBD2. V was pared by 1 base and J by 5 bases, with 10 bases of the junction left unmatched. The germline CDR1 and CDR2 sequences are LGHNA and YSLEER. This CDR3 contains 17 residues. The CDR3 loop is CASSQVPGSGIHNEQFF. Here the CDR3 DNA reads TGCGCCAGCAGCCAAGTTCCGGGTAGCGGGATACACAATGAGCAGTTCTTC.

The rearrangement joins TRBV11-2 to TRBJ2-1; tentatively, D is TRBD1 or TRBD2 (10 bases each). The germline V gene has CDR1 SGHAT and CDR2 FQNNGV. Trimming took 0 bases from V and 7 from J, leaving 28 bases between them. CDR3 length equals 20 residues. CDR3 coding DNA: TGTGCCAGCAGCTTAGAAGACAGGGGGCTAAGCGGGAGGGCCCGGAATGAGCAGTTCTTC. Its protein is CASSLEDRGLSGRARNEQFF.

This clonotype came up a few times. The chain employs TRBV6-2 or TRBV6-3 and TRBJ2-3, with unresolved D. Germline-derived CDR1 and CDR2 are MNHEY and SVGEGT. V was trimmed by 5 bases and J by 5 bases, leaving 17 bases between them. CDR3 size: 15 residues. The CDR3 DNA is TGTGCCAGCAGTAGACCTTTACAAGGAATAGATACGCAGTATTTT. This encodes CASSRPLQGIDTQYF.

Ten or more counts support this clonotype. The CDR3 sequence is CASSYSETEGQETQYF. The CDR3 DNA follows: TGTGCCAGCAGTTACTCAGAGACGGAGGGACAAGAGACCCAGTACTTC. The genes are TRBV6-2 or TRBV6-3 and TRBJ2-5; a weak D match, TRBD2 (6 bases). This CDR3 has 16 residues. The V end was cut by 0 bases, the J end by 2 bases, with 13 bases between. The germline V gene has CDR1 MNHEY and CDR2 SVGEGT.

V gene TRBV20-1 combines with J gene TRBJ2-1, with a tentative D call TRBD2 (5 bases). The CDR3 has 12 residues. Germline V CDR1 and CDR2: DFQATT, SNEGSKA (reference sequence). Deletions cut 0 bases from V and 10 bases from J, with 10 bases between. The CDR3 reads CSARDYRGEQFF. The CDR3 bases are TGCAGTGCTAGAGATTATCGCGGGGAGCAGTTCTTC.

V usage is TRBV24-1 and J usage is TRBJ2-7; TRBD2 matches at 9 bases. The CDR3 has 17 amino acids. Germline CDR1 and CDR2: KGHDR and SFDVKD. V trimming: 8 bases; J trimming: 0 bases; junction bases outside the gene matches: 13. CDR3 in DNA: TGTGCCACCAACGAGCGGGAGGTTAGTAGAGGCTCCTACGAGCAGTACTTC. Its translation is CATNEREVSRGSYEQYF.